Presented here are 26 T cell receptor beta chains from one specimen sequenced in a study of cytomegalovirus exposure and HLA in healthy donors. Both 60 Vbeta primers and 13 Jbeta primers went into the PCR. Sequenced by immunoSEQ multiplex PCR; TCRdb stores in-frame clones only, minus some. The sample includes about 82,000 clones, more than 55% of them seen just once. The sequenced sample consisted of PBMCs. The source is a woman aged 50 to 65 in good health and CMV-seropositive.

This clone turned up a few times. The V call is TRBV7-6, the J call TRBJ2-1, with a weak D call TRBD2 (7 bases). This CDR3 is built from 19 residues. V was trimmed by 1 base and J by 0 bases, leaving 19 bases between them. Germline CDR1 reads SGHVS; CDR2 reads FNYEAQ. CDR3 protein: CASSLEGGGYYSSYNEQFF. The CDR3 DNA follows: TGTGCCAGCAGCTTAGAGGGGGGGGGCTATTACAGCTCCTACAATGAGCAGTTCTTC.

The rearrangement uses TRBV19 and TRBJ2-5, with 10 bases matching TRBD1. Trimming at V came to 6 bases and at J to 3 bases, leaving 4 bases not matched to a gene. Germline CDR1 is LNHDA and CDR2 is SQIVND (reference sequence). The CDR3 loop spans 14 amino acids. The CDR3 DNA is TGTGCCAGTAGCCAGGACAGGGGGAAAGAGACCCAGTACTTC. This encodes CASSQDRGKETQYF.

This chain links TRBV30 with TRBJ2-5; weak D call: TRBD1 (5 bases). The CDR3 is 13 amino acids. Trimming removed 8 bases at V and 3 bases at J, with 16 bases between. Germline V gene data show CDR1 as GTSNPN and CDR2 as SVGIG (reference sequence). The DNA of the CDR3 is TGTGCCGAAAGCAGGGTTGGCGAAGAGACCCAGTACTTC. It codes for CAESRVGEETQYF. Based on the CDR3 plus reference TRBV30 and TRBJ2-5, the full variable domain is SQTIHQWPATLVQPVGSPLSLECTVEGTSNPNLYWYRQAAGRGLQLLFYSVGIGQISSEVPQNLSASRPQDRQFILSSKKLLLSDSGFYLCAESRVGEETQYFGPGTRLLVL.

The chain uses TRBV11-2 and TRBJ2-7; 10 bases are shared with TRBD1. The germline V gene has CDR1 SGHAT and CDR2 FQNNGV. Trimming took 4 bases from V and 6 from J; bases not matched to a gene: 12. The CDR3 runs 16 residues. DNA for the CDR3: TGTGCCAGCAGCTCCTTAACCGGGACAGGGGTGGGCGAGCAGTACTTC. It codes for CASSSLTGTGVGEQYF.

The V and J genes are TRBV6-1 and TRBJ2-1; 10 nucleotides match TRBD2. V was pared by 2 bases and J by 7 bases, with 8 bases of the junction left unmatched. CDR1 and CDR2 (germline): MNHNS, SASEGT. This CDR3 has 16 amino acids. The CDR3 DNA follows: TGTGCCAGCAGTGAACCCAGCGGGGGGGGGATTAATGAGCAGTTCTTC. This translates into CASSEPSGGGINEQFF.

This chain uses TRBV18 with TRBJ1-1, with 8 bases identical to TRBD1. The CDR3 is 15 residues long. The germline gives CDR1 KGHSH, CDR2 LQKENI. V shed 3 bases, J shed 2 bases, and the junction held 5 bases outside the gene matches. CDR3 sequence: CASSPLGQVNTEAFF. DNA for the CDR3: TGTGCCAGCTCACCGCTGGGACAGGTCAACACTGAAGCTTTCTTT.

V and J are TRBV6-6 and TRBJ2-7; TRBD1 is a possible D gene (6 bases). Deletions cut 5 bases from V and 7 bases from J, with 12 bases between. Germline V gene data show CDR1 as MNHNY and CDR2 as SVGAGI (reference sequence). The CDR3 consists of 12 residues. As DNA, the CDR3 is TGTGCCAGCAGTACACAGGGTGGAGAGCAGTACTTC. Translation gives CASSTQGGEQYF.

This clone appeared a few times. The rearrangement joins TRBV19 to TRBJ1-5; D not resolved. CDR3 length: 12 amino acids. Germline CDR1 is LNHDA and CDR2 is SQIVND (reference sequence). V shed 4 bases and J shed 4 bases, with 5 bases lying between them. The CDR3 is CASSRTNQPQHF. The DNA for the CDR3 is TGTGCCAGTAGTAGGACTAATCAGCCCCAGCATTTT. Full variable domain (missing parts from reference TRBV19 and TRBJ1-5): DGGITQSPKYLFRKEGQNVTLSCEQNLNHDAMYWYRQDPGQGLRLIYYSQIVNDFQKGDIAEGYSVSREKKESFPLTVTSAQKNPTAFYLCASSRTNQPQHFGDGTRLSIL.

The chain combines TRBV19 with TRBJ1-5; 8 nucleotides match TRBD1. The CDR3 is made up of 15 amino acids. Trimming cost V 3 bases and J 4 bases; bases outside gene matches: 5. The germline gives CDR1 LNHDA, CDR2 SQIVND (reference sequence). This CDR3 reads CASSIWTGKNQPQHF. In nucleotides, the CDR3 is TGTGCCAGTAGTATCTGGACAGGGAAGAATCAGCCCCAGCATTTT.

This clone occurred once. This chain joins TRBV28 and TRBJ1-2; TRBD1 agrees at 10 bases. Germline trimming cut 1 base from V and 8 bases from J; bases unmatched to any gene: 7. Looked up from germline, CDR1 is MDHEN and CDR2 is SYDVKM. The CDR3 extends over 15 amino acids. This chain's CDR3 is CASSLLRDRGDGYTF. CDR3 in DNA: TGTGCCAGCAGTTTATTAAGGGACAGGGGTGACGGCTACACCTTC.

V and J are TRBV30 and TRBJ2-2; no definite D call. CDR3 length equals 12 residues. CDR1 is GTSNPN and CDR2 is SVGIG in the germline V gene (reference sequence). Trimming pared 1 base from V and 4 bases from J, leaving 4 bases between. This CDR3 reads CAWSDSTGELFF. The CDR3 bases are TGTGCCTGGAGTGACAGCACCGGGGAGCTGTTTTTT.

The chain employs TRBV4-3 and TRBJ2-2, with 11 bases lining up with TRBD1. CDR1 and CDR2 (germline): LGHNA, YSLEER. The CDR3 extends over 16 amino acids. The V segment lost 2 bases and the J segment 8 bases; nucleotides outside the gene matches: 7. CDR3 sequence: CASSQPDRGLSGELFF. CDR3 DNA sequence: TGCGCCAGCAGCCAACCGGACAGGGGGCTATCAGGGGAGCTGTTTTTT.

This chain uses TRBV7-2 with TRBJ2-5, with TRBD1 matching over 8 bases. This CDR3 has 14 amino acids. V lost 5 bases, J lost 4 bases, and 6 bases stayed unmatched. CDR1 and CDR2 from the germline V gene are SGHTA and FQGNSA. DNA of the CDR3: TGTGCCAGCAGCCCGGACAGGGCTGGAGAGACCCAGTACTTC. This sequence encodes CASSPDRAGETQYF.

This clone was observed a handful of times. In nucleotides, the CDR3 is TGTGCCAGCAGCTTGGTAGGTGGGTCAGGGATCTACTATGGCTACACCTTC. It codes for CASSLVGGSGIYYGYTF. V is TRBV5-4 and J is TRBJ1-2; possibly TRBD1 for D (5 bases). CDR1 and CDR2 (germline): SGHNT, YYREEE (reference sequence). The CDR3 has 17 residues. The V gene lost 0 bases and the J gene lost 3 bases, with 18 bases spanning the gap.

This chain links TRBV7-9 with TRBJ1-5; weak D call: TRBD1 (6 bases). The CDR3 runs to 15 residues. The germline V gene encodes CDR1 SEHNR and CDR2 FQNEAQ (reference sequence). V lost 7 bases and J lost 7, with 20 bases in between. DNA of the CDR3: TGTGCCAGCACCCCGAGTGGGGGCCCGGAGCAGCCCCAGCATTTT. Protein product: CASTPSGGPEQPQHF.

The CDR3 DNA is TGTGCCAGCAGCCAAGAGACTAGCGGGGGTACGAATACGCAGTATTTT. It is translated as CASSQETSGGTNTQYF. This rearrangement joins TRBV4-2 to TRBJ2-3; 12 bases fit TRBD2. Trimming took 0 bases from V and 7 from J; bases not matched to a gene: 5. The CDR3 runs 16 residues. Germline-derived CDR1 and CDR2 are LGHNA and YNFKEQ.

The table lists this clone with a count of one. The chain combines TRBV5-4 with TRBJ2-1, with a tentative D call TRBD1 (5 bases). Germline-derived CDR1 and CDR2 are SGHNT and YYREEE (reference sequence). The V end was cut by 0 bases, the J end by 0 bases, with 10 bases between. The CDR3 covers 16 residues. CDR3 residues: CASSLAQASSYNEQFF. CDR3 sequence (DNA): TGTGCCAGCAGCTTGGCACAGGCTAGCTCCTACAATGAGCAGTTCTTC. Based on the CDR3 plus reference TRBV5-4 and TRBJ2-1, the full variable domain is ETGVTQSPTHLIKTRGQQVTLRCSSQSGHNTVSWYQQALGQGPQFIFQYYREEENGRGNFPPRFSGLQFPNYSSELNVNALELDDSALYLCASSLAQASSYNEQFFGPGTRLTVL.

This chain joins TRBV21-1 and TRBJ1-1; TRBD1, as called in the table, went unchecked against the DNA. TRBV21-1 constitutes a pseudogene. CDR3 length equals 18 residues. CDR3 bases: TGTGCCAGCAGCAACGGACTCCCGGGACAGGGGCGGGACACTGAAGCTTTCTTT. Translation: CASSNGLPGQGRDTEAFF.

This chain connects TRBV6-4 to TRBJ1-6, with D possibly TRBD1 on 5 matching bases. V shed 6 bases and J shed 6 bases, with 9 bases lying between them. This CDR3 region has 13 residues. Looked up from germline, CDR1 is MRHNA and CDR2 is SNTAGT. The CDR3 DNA follows: TGTGCCAGCAGGGGGACTCCTAATTCACCCCTCCACTTT. It yields the protein CASRGTPNSPLHF.

The chain combines TRBV15 with TRBJ2-7, with D tentatively TRBD1 (5 bases). Germline values: CDR1 LNHNV, CDR2 YYDKDF (reference sequence). The CDR3 loop spans 14 amino acids. V lost 3 bases and J 7 bases, leaving 16 bases between the germline ends. CDR3 nucleotides: TGTGCCACCAGCAGCGCAGGGCAATTTGAGGAGCAGTACTTC. Translated: CATSSAGQFEEQYF.

The gene calls are TRBV19 and TRBJ2-1; perhaps TRBD2 as D (6 bases). The CDR3 length is 13 residues. Germline V gene lookup returns CDR1 LNHDA and CDR2 SQIVND (reference sequence). V lost 4 bases to trimming and J lost 6 bases, with 10 bases between them. The CDR3 region is CASSRGTPNEQFF. The CDR3 coding sequence is TGTGCCAGTAGTAGGGGGACTCCCAATGAGCAGTTCTTC.

This chain uses TRBV9 with TRBJ1-2; D not certain. Germline V gene data show CDR1 as SGDLS and CDR2 as YYNGEE. Trimming left V 7 bases short and J 0 bases short, with 13 bases between. This CDR3 has 14 residues. The CDR3 here is CASSLEGPNYGYTF. The CDR3 DNA sequence: TGTGCCAGCTCCCTGGAGGGCCCTAACTATGGCTACACCTTC.

This clone was observed a few times. This sequence joins TRBV6-5 and TRBJ1-5; TRBD1 agrees at 10 bases. The V segment lost 5 bases and the J segment 5 bases; nucleotides outside the gene matches: 6. Germline V gene sequence: CDR1 MNHEY, CDR2 SVGAGI. The CDR3 sequence is 15 residues long. For the CDR3, the DNA is TGTGCCAGCAGTCTTCTCGGGACAGGGGATCAGCCCCAGCATTTT. Translating gives CASSLLGTGDQPQHF.

V is TRBV5-1 and J is TRBJ2-2; 7 nucleotides line up with TRBD1. There are 14 residues in the CDR3. The germline CDR1 and CDR2 sequences are SGHRS and YFSETQ. The junction had 2 bases not matched to a gene; V was cut back by 3 bases and J by 3 bases. The CDR3 reads CASSWTGDTGELFF. In nucleotides, the CDR3 is TGCGCCAGCAGCTGGACAGGAGACACCGGGGAGCTGTTTTTT.

The V call is TRBV5-1, the J call TRBJ2-3; 8 bases map to TRBD2. Germline V gene lookup returns CDR1 SGHRS and CDR2 YFSETQ. The CDR3 runs 17 residues. Trimming at V came to 1 base and at J to 4 bases, leaving 11 bases not matched to a gene. CDR3: CASSLNGAGGVADTQYF. DNA for the CDR3: TGCGCCAGCAGCTTGAATGGGGCGGGGGGAGTAGCAGATACGCAGTATTTT.

The chain carries TRBV5-1 and TRBJ2-1; the D gene is possibly TRBD1 (5 bases). The V gene lost 0 bases and the J gene lost 15 bases, with 16 bases spanning the gap. The CDR3 spans 13 residues. CDR1 SGHRS and CDR2 YFSETQ come from the germline V gene. The CDR3 DNA is TGCGCCAGCAGCTTGGCCGTTCAGGGAAGGCCGTTCTTC. Amino acids: CASSLAVQGRPFF.